This TCR beta chain was observed in a study of T cell repertoires in cytomegalovirus infection. The overall study: Carrying CMV and the relevant HLA type showed in public TCR beta signatures. The study, taken as a whole, reports: Cumulative public TCR beta family frequency identified carriers of CMV plus the relevant HLA. The ex vivo response was dominated by HLA-C-restricted CMV-specific TCR beta clonotypes.

TCRdb independently ran MiXCR on the reads; one entry per CDR3 protein. The table includes 180,000 or so distinct CDR3 sequences, about a sixth detected once. To note about this clonotype: Its antigen is currently unknown.

The germline V and J ends were trimmed by 1 base and 1 base, with 13 bases remaining between them. CDR1 SNHLY and CDR2 FYNNEI come from the germline V gene. CDR3 length: 16 residues. The sequencing input was CD8+ T cells from PBMCs. The sequence came from a human donor in good health (CMV status not recorded). Some clones in this sample may be carry-over from other donors' samples. The J gene is TRBJ1-1, the V gene TRBV2; tentatively, D is TRBD1 (6 bases). CDR3 in amino acids: CASSEDPGHQNTEAFF. The CDR3, as DNA: TGTGCCAGCAGTGAAGATCCGGGACATCAGAACACTGAAGCTTTCTTT.